The 27 T cell receptor beta chains below all came from one sample that was sequenced in a study of blood T cells in healthy people across ages. A second PCR, run for about 7 to 11 cycles, used a sample-barcoded 5' primer plus a J-beta primer mix. TCRdb reanalysed the 5' RACE reads using MiXCR and keeps one entry per CDR3 protein. The sample has hundreds of thousands of distinct CDR3 sequences, about 62% seen once. Sequences were obtained from blood. The receptors come from a man aged 25-45 years in good health.

V gene TRBV10-3 combines with J gene TRBJ2-7; a weak D match, TRBD2 (5 bases). With 3 bases removed from V and 0 bases from J, the gap between germline ends came to 6 bases. The germline V gene encodes CDR1 ENHRY and CDR2 SYGVKD. CDR3 size: 13 residues. The chain's CDR3 is CAISDRDSYEQYF. CDR3 DNA sequence: TGTGCCATCAGTGATCGGGACTCCTACGAGCAGTACTTC.

The V gene is TRBV28, the J gene TRBJ2-7, with 10 bases identical to TRBD1. With V trimmed by 8 bases and J by 7 bases, 17 bases remained unmatched. The CDR3 loop spans 16 amino acids. Germline CDR1 and CDR2: MDHEN and SYDVKM. The CDR3 coding sequence is TGTGCCAGCGGGGGAGGGACAGGGGACGAGGGCGATGAGCAGTACTTC. Residues: CASGGGTGDEGDEQYF.

V usage is TRBV20-1 and J usage is TRBJ2-1; D may be TRBD1 (5 bases). Trimming removed 4 bases from V and 9 bases from J, with 13 bases in between. The CDR3 runs to 12 residues. Germline CDR1 and CDR2: DFQATT and SNEGSKA (reference sequence). The CDR3 loop is CSAIPLQVEQFF. The DNA of the CDR3 is TGCAGTGCTATCCCCTTACAGGTTGAGCAGTTCTTC.

This chain links TRBV6-6 with TRBJ1-2, with 9 nucleotides matching TRBD1. With 2 bases clipped from V and 7 bases from J, the junction kept 8 bases outside the gene matches. This CDR3 contains 15 residues. Germline CDR1 is MNHNY and CDR2 is SVGAGI (reference sequence). CDR3: CASSYGRQTGGGYTF. DNA of the CDR3: TGTGCCAGCAGTTACGGACGCCAGACAGGGGGTGGCTACACCTTC.

The V call is TRBV7-8, the J call TRBJ2-5; no reliable D call. Germline V gene sequence: CDR1 SGHVS, CDR2 FQNEAQ. This CDR3 has 14 amino acids. V lost 5 bases and J 5 bases, leaving 15 bases between the germline ends. The CDR3 DNA is TGTGCCAGCAGCCGAGGCGTCCCGGCGGAGACCCAGTACTTC. It codes for CASSRGVPAETQYF.

This clonotype was counted once. V and J are TRBV4-2 and TRBJ1-6; 8 positions match TRBD1. Per the germline V gene, CDR1 is LGHNA and CDR2 is YNFKEQ. CDR3 size: 17 residues. The ends lost 4 bases at V and 6 bases at J; junction bases unmatched: 11. This CDR3 is CASSRLTGGVSNSPLHF. In nucleotides, the CDR3 is TGTGCCAGCAGCCGACTAACAGGGGGAGTCAGTAATTCACCCCTCCACTTT.

The J gene is TRBJ2-5, the V gene TRBV7-2; D possibly corresponds to TRBD2 (7 bases). CDR3 length: 15 amino acids. Germline CDR1 and CDR2: SGHTA and FQGNSA. V lost 0 bases and J 4 bases, leaving 12 bases between the germline ends. CDR3 loop: CASSLAGGGSETQYF. CDR3 DNA: TGTGCCAGCAGCTTAGCAGGGGGGGGTTCAGAGACCCAGTACTTC.

The chain links TRBV7-9 to TRBJ2-5; a possible D gene is TRBD1 (6 bases). CDR1 SEHNR and CDR2 FQNEAQ come from the germline V gene (reference sequence). Trimming shortened V by 7 bases and J by 4 bases, and 16 bases separated the two germline ends. CDR3 length: 14 residues. The DNA of the CDR3 is TGTGCCAGCAAACAACAGGGTGGGCGAGAGACCCAGTACTTC. This gives the protein CASKQQGGRETQYF.

The chain is built from TRBV5-1 and TRBJ2-7; 9 nucleotides line up with TRBD1. Germline V CDR1 and CDR2: SGHRS, YFSETQ. Trimming at V came to 0 bases and at J to 3 bases, leaving 4 bases not matched to a gene. This CDR3 has 15 residues. CDR3 protein: CASSLAGTGNYEQYF. CDR3 coding DNA: TGCGCCAGCAGCTTGGCCGGGACAGGGAACTACGAGCAGTACTTC.

The chain recombines TRBV7-2 with TRBJ1-1, with TRBD1 identical over 9 bases. Germline CDR1 and CDR2: SGHTA and FQGNSA. CDR3 size: 15 residues. Trimming at V came to 5 bases and at J to 4 bases, leaving 8 bases not matched to a gene. CDR3 DNA: TGTGCCAGCAGCCTCAGGACAGGGGCGAGCACTGAAGCTTTCTTT. It translates to CASSLRTGASTEAFF.

The J gene is TRBJ2-1, the V gene TRBV20-1, with TRBD1 matching 11 bases. The CDR3 runs 14 residues. In germline, CDR1 is DFQATT, CDR2 SNEGSKA (reference sequence). This chain's CDR3 is CSYPGTGGWDEQFF. The DNA for the CDR3 is TGCAGCTACCCCGGGACAGGGGGTTGGGATGAGCAGTTCTTC.

J is TRBJ2-3 and V is TRBV4-1; TRBD2 matches 9 bases. Unmatched junction bases numbered 5, after V lost 4 bases and J lost 3 bases. This CDR3 contains 15 residues. CDR1 is MGHRA and CDR2 is YSYEKL in the germline V gene. CDR3 protein: CASSLIAGETDTQYF. CDR3 coding DNA: TGCGCCAGCAGCCTCATAGCGGGGGAGACAGATACGCAGTATTTT.

The sample holds a few counts of this clonotype. One junction end disagrees with the germline gene, perhaps due to a read error. This chain connects TRBV10-3 to TRBJ2-1; 8 bases agree with TRBD2. CDR1 is ENHRY and CDR2 is SYGVKD in the germline V gene. The CDR3 is 16 amino acids. CDR3 in DNA: TGTGCCATCAGTGAGACCGGACTAGCCTCCAACAATGAGCAGTTCTTC. Translating gives CAISETGLASNNEQFF.

The V and J genes are TRBV29-1 and TRBJ2-1; TRBD1 might be the D (6 bases). V lost 8 bases and J 1 base, leaving 15 bases between the germline ends. Looked up from germline, CDR1 is SQVTM and CDR2 is ANQGSEA. This CDR3 is 14 amino acids long. The CDR3 region is CSITGSSSYNEQFF. CDR3 DNA sequence: TGCAGCATTACAGGGTCTTCGTCCTACAATGAGCAGTTCTTC.

This clonotype has more than one count but fewer than ten. V usage is TRBV7-9 and J usage is TRBJ2-7; the match to TRBD2 covers 10 bases. The CDR3 runs to 14 residues. Germline-derived CDR1 and CDR2 are SEHNR and FQNEAQ (reference sequence). J was trimmed by 1 base and V by 8 bases; bases with no gene match: 5. The CDR3, as DNA: TGTGCCAGCGGCGTAGCGGGGGGATCCTACGAGCAGTACTTC. This gives the protein CASGVAGGSYEQYF.

The J gene is TRBJ2-3, the V gene TRBV5-1; no reliable D call. Germline lookup yields CDR1 SGHRS and CDR2 YFSETQ. The CDR3 covers 15 residues. The V and J ends lost 4 bases and 0 bases respectively, with 12 bases between them. In DNA form, the CDR3 reads TGCGCCAGCAGCAAGGGCACGGTCAGCACAGATACGCAGTATTTT. It yields the protein CASSKGTVSTDTQYF.

The chain has TRBV20-1 and TRBJ2-4; D is unresolved. The end of the DNA aligns better with TRBJ2-7, so the J call may be wrong. Germline lookup yields CDR1 DFQATT and CDR2 SNEGSKA (reference sequence). The CDR3 is 13 amino acids. The CDR3 nucleotides read TGCAGTGCTAGGATGGCGACTCCCTACGAGCAGTACTTC. Its protein product is CSARMATPYEQYF.

This sequence joins TRBV24-1 and TRBJ1-2; D is ambiguous. Germline CDR1 KGHDR, CDR2 SFDVKD. The CDR3 runs 12 residues. Trimming removed 3 bases at V and 3 bases at J, with 4 bases between. In DNA form, the CDR3 reads TGTGCCACCAGTGATCCCTACTATGGCTACACCTTC. It specifies CATSDPYYGYTF.

The chain couples TRBV20-1 to TRBJ2-1; 12 bases line up with TRBD1. Germline loops: CDR1 DFQATT, CDR2 SNEGSKA (reference sequence). The CDR3 consists of 15 residues. Trimming cost V 3 bases and J 5 bases; bases outside gene matches: 5. DNA of the CDR3: TGCAGTGCTAGGCCGGGACAGGGGGCCCACAATGAGCAGTTCTTC. Protein sequence: CSARPGQGAHNEQFF.

V usage is TRBV4-1 and J usage is TRBJ1-6; 9 bases are a match to TRBD1. The CDR3 has 13 amino acids. Germline CDR1 reads MGHRA; CDR2 reads YSYEKL. V dropped 6 bases and J dropped 10; count of bases not matched to a gene: 4. The CDR3 sequence is CASSGQGRSPLHF. The CDR3 coding sequence is TGCGCCAGCAGTGGACAGGGGAGATCACCCCTCCACTTT.

The rearrangement joins TRBV7-2 to TRBJ2-1; TRBD2 matches at 9 bases. Germline values: CDR1 SGHTA, CDR2 FQGNSA. The length of the CDR3 is 16 residues. Germline trimming cut 0 bases from V and 13 bases from J; bases unmatched to any gene: 13. CDR3 protein: CASSLAAGGYQETQFF. Here the CDR3 DNA reads TGTGCCAGCAGCTTAGCGGCGGGGGGGTACCAAGAGACCCAGTTCTTC.

V is TRBV29-1 and J is TRBJ2-7; 10 nucleotides agree with TRBD1. The J segment lost 0 bases and the V segment lost 7 bases, leaving 12 bases of the junction unmatched. CDR3 length equals 16 residues. In germline, CDR1 is SQVTM, CDR2 ANQGSEA. The CDR3 bases are TGCAGCGGTTTGGTAATGGACAGGGGGACCTCCTACGAGCAGTACTTC. Residues: CSGLVMDRGTSYEQYF.

The chain employs TRBV12-3 or TRBV12-4 and TRBJ1-5, with 7 bases fitting TRBD1. V was pared by 6 bases and J by 4 bases, with 3 bases of the junction left unmatched. The CDR3 runs 13 residues. This chain's CDR3 is CASSGQENQPQHF. In DNA, the CDR3 is TGTGCCAGCAGCGGACAGGAAAATCAGCCCCAGCATTTT.

This clonotype came up a few times. The chain carries TRBV15 and TRBJ2-7; TRBD2 is a possible D gene (5 bases). V was clipped by 9 bases and J by 6 bases, with 18 bases between them. CDR3 length equals 13 residues. Germline V CDR1 and CDR2: LNHNV, YYDKDF (reference sequence). Here the CDR3 DNA reads TGTGCCACGACGGAGACAAGAGGGCGCGAGCAGTACTTC. It is translated as CATTETRGREQYF.

This clonotype was detected only a few times. This chain connects TRBV11-2 to TRBJ2-1; tentatively, D is TRBD2 (5 bases). This CDR3 is 12 amino acids long. Germline V lookup: CDR1 SGHAT, CDR2 FQNNGV. V lost 3 bases and J lost 15, with 15 bases in between. Written as DNA, the CDR3 is TGTGCCAGCAGCTTTCTAGCCCCCTATCTGTTCTTC. Residues: CASSFLAPYLFF.

The V gene is TRBV6-5, the J gene TRBJ2-7; 8 nucleotides agree with TRBD2. The junction had 6 bases not matched to a gene; V was cut back by 5 bases and J by 3 bases. CDR1 is MNHEY, CDR2 SVGAGI, per germline. This CDR3 contains 14 residues. The CDR3 bases are TGTGCCAGCAGTGACATCGGGACTAGCTACGAGCAGTACTTC. The encoded protein is CASSDIGTSYEQYF.

The V call is TRBV20-1, the J call TRBJ2-1, with D uncertain. Germline assignment: CDR1 DFQATT and CDR2 SNEGSKA (reference sequence). Trimming left V 2 bases short and J 7 bases short, with 9 bases between. The CDR3 length is 12 residues. The CDR3 DNA follows: TGCAGTGCTAGAAGGGCCCTTAATGAGCAGTTCTTC. Translating gives CSARRALNEQFF.